This entry lists 10 T cell receptor beta chains sequenced from one sample in a study of human T cells and chemical hapten exposure. RNA extraction used unfractionated whole blood as the source of total RNA. Unique molecular identifiers were affixed to discrete cDNA molecules within the library. TCRdb re-analysed the reads in MiXCR, keeping a single row per CDR3 protein. The sample carries 95,000 to 150,000 distinct CDR3 sequences, around 8.5% recorded once. Source material: whole blood. The source is a human donor in good health. Some clones in this sample may be carry-over from other donors' samples.

In this sample, this clonotype turned up many times. The genes are TRBV27 and TRBJ2-5; TRBD1 agrees at 7 bases. In germline, CDR1 is MNHEY, CDR2 SMNVEV (reference sequence). There are 14 residues in the CDR3. After removal of 0 bases from V and 4 bases from J, the junction contained 2 bases not matched to a gene. CDR3 amino acids: CASSLSRQGETQYF. The DNA of the CDR3 is TGTGCCAGCAGTTTATCCCGACAGGGAGAGACCCAGTACTTC.

V is TRBV29-1 and J is TRBJ1-1; 10 positions match TRBD1. V shed 6 bases and J 3 bases; nucleotides not matched to a gene: 7. This CDR3 has 14 amino acids. CDR1 and CDR2 (germline): SQVTM, ANQGSEA. In DNA form, the CDR3 reads TGCAGCGTCATGACAGGGGGCGAAGACACTGAAGCTTTCTTT. This translates into CSVMTGGEDTEAFF.

The chain combines TRBV18 with TRBJ1-5; D call uncertain. The V gene lost 3 bases and the J gene lost 6 bases, with 12 bases spanning the gap. The CDR3 is made up of 14 amino acids. Germline lookup yields CDR1 KGHSH and CDR2 LQKENI. The CDR3 sequence is CASSPSGELQPQHF. The CDR3, as DNA: TGTGCCAGCTCACCTTCTGGGGAGCTTCAGCCCCAGCATTTT.

This clonotype was observed a handful of times. The genes are TRBV27 and TRBJ2-6, with D perhaps TRBD1 (6 bases). The germline gives CDR1 MNHEY, CDR2 SMNVEV (reference sequence). The CDR3 is 15 residues long. With 6 bases removed from V and 0 bases from J, the gap between germline ends came to 9 bases. The DNA for the CDR3 is TGTGCCAGCAGAACAGGGAGCTCTGGGGCCAACGTCCTGACTTTC. Amino acid sequence: CASRTGSSGANVLTF. The complete variable domain, with remaining parts taken from reference TRBV27 and TRBJ2-6, reads EAQVTQNPRYLITVTGKKLTVTCSQNMNHEYMSWYRQDPGLGLRQIYYSMNVEVTDKGDVPEGYKVSRKEKRNFPLILESPSPNQTSLYFCASRTGSSGANVLTFGAGSRLTVL.

This clonotype was counted only a few times. The chain carries TRBV27 and TRBJ2-7; D is unclear. Trimming left V 3 bases short and J 0 bases short, with 9 bases between. From germline, CDR1 is MNHEY and CDR2 SMNVEV (reference sequence). CDR3 length: 14 amino acids. CDR3 nucleotide sequence: TGTGCCAGCAGTTTGGGTGCCAGCTCCTACGAGCAGTACTTC. This encodes CASSLGASSYEQYF.

This clonotype was observed a handful of times. This sequence joins TRBV6-1 and TRBJ2-7; 10 positions match TRBD2. This CDR3 has 13 amino acids. The V gene's germline CDR1 is MNHNS and CDR2 SASEGT. Germline trimming cut 7 bases from V and 6 bases from J; bases unmatched to any gene: 6. The CDR3 DNA follows: TGTGCCAGCACGGGACTAGCGCCTTCCGAGCAGTACTTC. Translating gives CASTGLAPSEQYF.

V is TRBV14 and J is TRBJ2-7; D could derive from TRBD1 or TRBD2 (5 bases each). The CDR3 runs 15 residues. Trimming pared 4 bases from V and 3 bases from J, leaving 16 bases between. Germline loops: CDR1 SGHDN, CDR2 FVKESK. The CDR3 spells CASSLGAGPGYEQYF. The CDR3 DNA follows: TGTGCCAGCAGCCTCGGGGCCGGGCCAGGCTACGAGCAGTACTTC.

This clonotype was picked up a small number of times. This sequence joins TRBV3-1 and TRBJ2-7; 11 bases match TRBD2. In germline, CDR1 is LGHDT, CDR2 YNNKEL (reference sequence). J gave up 0 bases and V 5 bases, and 6 bases lay outside the gene matches. This CDR3 comprises 16 residues. In DNA, the CDR3 is TGTGCCAGCAGCTCGAAGACTAGCGGGGTCTCCTACGAGCAGTACTTC. As protein: CASSSKTSGVSYEQYF.

In this sample, this clonotype turned up many times. CDR3 protein: CASSGGNSNQPQHF. The CDR3 DNA sequence: TGTGCCAGCAGTGGGGGTAATAGCAATCAGCCCCAGCATTTT. V and J are TRBV7-9 and TRBJ1-5; the D gene is possibly TRBD1 (5 bases). Trimming removed 6 bases at V and 0 bases at J, with 9 bases between. CDR1 is SEHNR and CDR2 is FQNEAQ in the germline V gene (reference sequence). CDR3 length: 14 residues.

This clonotype was picked up a small number of times. The chain links TRBV5-1 to TRBJ2-1; D is ambiguous. CDR1 SGHRS and CDR2 YFSETQ come from the germline V gene. The CDR3 consists of 11 residues. V was clipped by 3 bases and J by 9 bases, with 7 bases between them. CDR3 sequence: CASSWGIEQFF. CDR3 nucleotide sequence: TGCGCCAGCAGCTGGGGTATTGAGCAGTTCTTC.